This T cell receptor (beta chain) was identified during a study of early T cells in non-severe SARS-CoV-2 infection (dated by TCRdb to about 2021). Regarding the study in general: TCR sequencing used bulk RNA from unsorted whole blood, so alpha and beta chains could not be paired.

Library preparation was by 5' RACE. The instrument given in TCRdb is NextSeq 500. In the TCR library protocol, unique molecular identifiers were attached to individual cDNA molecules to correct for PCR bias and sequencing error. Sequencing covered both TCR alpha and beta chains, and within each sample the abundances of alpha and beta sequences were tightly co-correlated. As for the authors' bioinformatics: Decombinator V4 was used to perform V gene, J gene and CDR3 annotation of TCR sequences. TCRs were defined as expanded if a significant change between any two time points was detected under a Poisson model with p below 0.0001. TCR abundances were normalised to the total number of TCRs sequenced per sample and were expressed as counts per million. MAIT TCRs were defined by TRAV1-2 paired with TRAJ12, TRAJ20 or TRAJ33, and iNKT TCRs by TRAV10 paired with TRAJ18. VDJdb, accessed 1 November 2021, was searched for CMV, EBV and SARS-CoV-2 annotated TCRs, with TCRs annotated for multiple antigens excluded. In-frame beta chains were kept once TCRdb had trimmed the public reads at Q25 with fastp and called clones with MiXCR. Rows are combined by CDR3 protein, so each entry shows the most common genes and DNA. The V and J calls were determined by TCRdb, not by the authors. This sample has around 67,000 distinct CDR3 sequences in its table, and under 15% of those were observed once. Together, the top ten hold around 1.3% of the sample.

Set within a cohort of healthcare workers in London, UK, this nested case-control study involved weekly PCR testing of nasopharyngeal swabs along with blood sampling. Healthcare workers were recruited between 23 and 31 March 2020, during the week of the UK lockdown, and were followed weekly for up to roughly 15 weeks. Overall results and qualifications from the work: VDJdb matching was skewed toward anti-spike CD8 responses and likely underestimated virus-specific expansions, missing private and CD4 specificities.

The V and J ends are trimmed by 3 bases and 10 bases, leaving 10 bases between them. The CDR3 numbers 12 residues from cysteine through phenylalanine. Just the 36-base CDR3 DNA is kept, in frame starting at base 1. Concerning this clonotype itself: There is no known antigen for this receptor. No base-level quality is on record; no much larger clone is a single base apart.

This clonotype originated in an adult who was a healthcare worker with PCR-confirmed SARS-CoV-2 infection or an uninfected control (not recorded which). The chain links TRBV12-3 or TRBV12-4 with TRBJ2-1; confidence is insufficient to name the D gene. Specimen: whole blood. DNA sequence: TGTGCCAGCAGTTTCGGGCGAGGAGAGCAGTTCTTC. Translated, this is CASSFGRGEQFF.